The rows below give T cell receptor beta chains drawn from one sample of a study of cytomegalovirus exposure and HLA in healthy donors. Clones were sequenced by immunoSEQ multiplex PCR, and TCRdb holds only the in-frame ones, with some missing. The sample contains 150,000 to 200,000 clones, roughly 83% of which appear only once. What was sequenced was PBMCs. The receptors originated from a woman between 18 and 30 years old in good health and CMV-seronegative. The CDR3 runs from the conserved cysteine through the conserved F or W. Each record gives: D gene, J gene, V gene, clone size, CDR3 protein, CDR3 DNA. A D gene is named only where the DNA matches it firmly. Clone size is given for some rows only: seen once, a few or many times, or a class if the clone is expanded.

d_gene: -
j_gene: TRBJ2-6
v_gene: TRBV27
abundance: -
CDR3aa: CASRPTRSGANVLTF
CDR3nt: TGTGCCAGCAGGCCGACACGCTCTGGGGCCAACGTCCTGACTTTC

d_gene: -
j_gene: TRBJ1-2
v_gene: TRBV10-3
abundance: -
CDR3aa: CAISEQNYGYTF
CDR3nt: TGTGCCATCAGTGAGCAGAACTATGGCTACACCTTC

d_gene: TRBD1
j_gene: TRBJ1-1
v_gene: TRBV9
abundance: -
CDR3aa: CASSKTGGTEAFF
CDR3nt: TGTGCCAGCAGCAAGACAGGGGGCACTGAAGCTTTCTTT

d_gene: TRBD2
j_gene: TRBJ2-1
v_gene: TRBV30
abundance: -
CDR3aa: CAWSHGLAGDEQFF
CDR3nt: TGTGCCTGGAGTCACGGACTAGCGGGGGATGAGCAGTTCTTC

d_gene: -
j_gene: TRBJ1-3
v_gene: TRBV7-7
abundance: -
CDR3aa: CASSPLGAFSGNTIYF
CDR3nt: TGTGCCAGCAGCCCACTGGGGGCTTTCTCTGGAAACACCATATATTTT

d_gene: TRBD1
j_gene: TRBJ1-1
v_gene: TRBV5-8
abundance: once
CDR3aa: CASSSIRTGDTEAFF
CDR3nt: TGTGCCAGCAGCTCCATCCGAACAGGGGACACTGAAGCTTTCTTT

d_gene: -
j_gene: TRBJ1-2
v_gene: TRBV6-1
abundance: -
CDR3aa: CASSEAGGQGGYGYTF
CDR3nt: TGTGCCAGCAGTGAAGCGGGCGGGCAGGGAGGCTATGGCTACACCTTC

d_gene: TRBD2
j_gene: TRBJ2-7
v_gene: TRBV13
abundance: -
CDR3aa: CASTQLAGGPTAYEQYF
CDR3nt: TGTGCCAGCACCCAACTAGCGGGAGGGCCGACCGCCTACGAGCAGTACTTC

d_gene: TRBD2
j_gene: TRBJ2-1
v_gene: TRBV27
abundance: -
CDR3aa: CASSLVTGGLTFNEQFF
CDR3nt: TGTGCCAGCAGTTTAGTAACGGGGGGGCTAACCTTCAATGAGCAGTTCTTC

d_gene: TRBD1
j_gene: TRBJ1-6
v_gene: TRBV5-4
abundance: -
CDR3aa: CAWRPGQGNSPLHF
CDR3nt: TGTGCCTGGCGACCGGGACAGGGAAATTCACCCCTCCACTTT

d_gene: -
j_gene: TRBJ2-3
v_gene: TRBV10-1
abundance: -
CDR3aa: CASSVPPADTQYF
CDR3nt: TGCGCCAGCAGTGTCCCTCCGGCAGATACGCAGTATTTT

d_gene: TRBD1
j_gene: TRBJ1-2
v_gene: TRBV18
abundance: -
CDR3aa: CASSPRDRGQGGYTF
CDR3nt: TGTGCCAGCTCACCAAGGGACAGGGGGCAAGGGGGCTACACCTTC

d_gene: -
j_gene: TRBJ1-2
v_gene: TRBV6-5
abundance: -
CDR3aa: CASSSGGFYGYTF
CDR3nt: TGTGCCAGCAGTTCGGGAGGTTTCTATGGCTACACCTTC

d_gene: -
j_gene: TRBJ1-1
v_gene: TRBV29-1
abundance: -
CDR3aa: CSVEDSIEAFF
CDR3nt: TGCAGCGTTGAAGACAGTATTGAAGCTTTCTTT

d_gene: TRBD2
j_gene: TRBJ2-3
v_gene: TRBV4-1
abundance: -
CDR3aa: CASSQGGSGGYTDTQYF
CDR3nt: TGCGCCAGCAGCCAAGGAGGTAGCGGGGGTTACACAGATACGCAGTATTTT

d_gene: TRBD2
j_gene: TRBJ2-3
v_gene: TRBV5-1
abundance: -
CDR3aa: CASSLTAGGSDTQYF
CDR3nt: TGCGCCAGCAGCTTGACGGCGGGGGGCTCAGATACGCAGTATTTT

d_gene: -
j_gene: TRBJ2-5
v_gene: TRBV5-1
abundance: once
CDR3aa: CASSNRGSPEETQYF
CDR3nt: TGCGCCAGCAGTAACCGGGGATCTCCCGAGGAGACCCAGTACTTC

d_gene: -
j_gene: TRBJ1-5
v_gene: TRBV6-1
abundance: -
CDR3aa: CASSELGNYSNQPQHF
CDR3nt: TGTGCCAGCAGTGAGTTGGGTAACTATAGCAATCAGCCCCAGCATTTT

d_gene: -
j_gene: TRBJ2-7
v_gene: TRBV27
abundance: -
CDR3aa: CASSLSGDLSYEQYF
CDR3nt: TGTGCCAGCAGTTTATCGGGGGACTTATCCTACGAGCAGTACTTC

d_gene: TRBD1
j_gene: TRBJ1-1
v_gene: TRBV28
abundance: -
CDR3aa: CASTILTGGISGTEAFF
CDR3nt: TGTGCCAGCACCATACTGACAGGGGGAATTTCGGGAACTGAAGCTTTCTTT

d_gene: TRBD2
j_gene: TRBJ2-2
v_gene: TRBV4-1
abundance: -
CDR3aa: CASSQAPGLALPNTGELFF
CDR3nt: TGCGCCAGCAGCCAAGCTCCGGGACTAGCGCTACCGAACACCGGGGAGCTGTTTTTT

d_gene: TRBD2
j_gene: TRBJ2-2
v_gene: TRBV5-4
abundance: few
CDR3aa: CASSRGLAGVTGELFF
CDR3nt: TGTGCCAGCAGCCGAGGACTAGCGGGAGTTACCGGGGAGCTGTTTTTT

d_gene: TRBD1
j_gene: TRBJ1-5
v_gene: TRBV19
abundance: -
CDR3aa: CASSGTADQPQHF
CDR3nt: TGTGCCAGTTCGGGGACAGCAGATCAGCCCCAGCATTTT

d_gene: TRBD2
j_gene: TRBJ2-1
v_gene: TRBV27
abundance: -
CDR3aa: CASGVTSGGAVGEQFF
CDR3nt: TGTGCCAGCGGAGTGACTAGCGGGGGGGCTGTAGGTGAGCAGTTCTTC

d_gene: -
j_gene: TRBJ1-2
v_gene: TRBV5-1
abundance: once
CDR3aa: CASSLGQGSYGYTF
CDR3nt: TGCGCCAGCAGCCTGGGACAAGGATCCTATGGCTACACCTTC

d_gene: -
j_gene: TRBJ2-7
v_gene: TRBV9
abundance: -
CDR3aa: CASSVDSSYEQYF
CDR3nt: TGTGCCAGCAGCGTAGACTCCTCCTACGAGCAGTACTTC

d_gene: -
j_gene: TRBJ2-7
v_gene: TRBV19
abundance: -
CDR3aa: CASRHPGVPFDEQYF
CDR3nt: TGTGCCAGTAGACATCCAGGCGTACCTTTCGACGAGCAGTACTTC

d_gene: TRBD1
j_gene: TRBJ1-2
v_gene: TRBV18
abundance: -
CDR3aa: CASSPPTGAGGYTF
CDR3nt: TGTGCCAGCTCACCGCCCACAGGGGCGGGTGGCTACACCTTC

d_gene: -
j_gene: TRBJ1-3
v_gene: TRBV6-6
abundance: -
CDR3aa: CASNAGSSGNTIYF
CDR3nt: TGTGCCAGCAACGCAGGGTCATCTGGAAACACCATATATTTT

d_gene: -
j_gene: TRBJ2-1
v_gene: TRBV14
abundance: -
CDR3aa: CASSQVWGRGYNEQFF
CDR3nt: TGTGCCAGCAGCCAAGTCTGGGGCCGTGGCTACAATGAGCAGTTCTTC

d_gene: -
j_gene: TRBJ2-1
v_gene: TRBV5-1
abundance: -
CDR3aa: CASSSSLTNNEQFF
CDR3nt: TGCGCCAGCAGCTCCTCCCTGACTAACAATGAGCAGTTCTTC

d_gene: -
j_gene: TRBJ2-1
v_gene: TRBV7-9
abundance: once
CDR3aa: CASSSTIYNEQFF
CDR3nt: TGTGCCAGCAGCTCTACCATATACAATGAGCAGTTCTTC

d_gene: TRBD1
j_gene: TRBJ1-1
v_gene: TRBV12-5
abundance: once
CDR3aa: CASGLVTHQGGVNTEAFF
CDR3nt: TGTGCTAGTGGTTTGGTAACCCACCAGGGGGGAGTGAACACTGAAGCTTTCTTT

d_gene: TRBD2
j_gene: TRBJ2-5
v_gene: TRBV11-3
abundance: -
CDR3aa: CASSSKRGPQETQYF
CDR3nt: TGTGCCAGCAGCTCCAAGCGGGGGCCGCAAGAGACCCAGTACTTC

d_gene: TRBD1
j_gene: TRBJ1-1
v_gene: TRBV29-1
abundance: -
CDR3aa: CSIGQASTEAFF
CDR3nt: TGCAGCATTGGACAGGCCAGCACTGAAGCTTTCTTT

d_gene: TRBD1
j_gene: TRBJ2-7
v_gene: TRBV30
abundance: -
CDR3aa: CAWSGRTGRYEQYF
CDR3nt: TGTGCCTGGAGCGGAAGGACAGGAAGATACGAGCAGTACTTC

d_gene: -
j_gene: TRBJ1-3
v_gene: TRBV10-3
abundance: -
CDR3aa: CAISDPGQTGNTIYF
CDR3nt: TGTGCCATCAGTGACCCCGGACAGACTGGAAACACCATATATTTT